This T cell receptor beta chain was recorded in a study of T cell changes during pregnancy in multiple sclerosis. This CDR3 spans 15 amino acids. Germline loops: CDR1 SGHVS, CDR2 FNYEAQ. V lost 5 bases and J lost 4, with 14 bases in between. The method was immunoSEQ multiplex PCR; TCRdb's version includes in-frame clones alone and lacks a portion of them. The data contain roughly 57,000 clones, around 89% of them singletons. The receptor was derived from a female donor with multiple sclerosis, enrolled in a pregnancy study. The sequences come from peripheral blood, collected in the first trimester of pregnancy. The chain links TRBV7-6 to TRBJ1-4, with D perhaps matching TRBD1 (6 bases). The CDR3 region is CASSPWTDFNEKLFF. DNA for the CDR3: TGTGCCAGCAGCCCGTGGACAGATTTTAATGAAAAACTGTTTTTT.